These 17 T cell receptor beta chains were all obtained from the same sample, sequenced in a study of blood T cell repertoires in COVID-19. Assay used: immunoSEQ multiplex PCR; TCRdb lists only in-frame clones, some missing. The data contain some 49,000 clones, more than 75% of them singletons. Specimen: peripheral blood. These TCRs come from a man in his 70s with active COVID-19.

This clone was recorded once. This rearrangement joins TRBV29-1 to TRBJ2-1; D is unresolved. The CDR3 runs to 14 residues. Looked up from germline, CDR1 is SQVTM and CDR2 is ANQGSEA. V was cut by 6 bases and J by 0 bases, with 12 bases left in between. CDR3 DNA sequence: TGCAGCGTCCCCCCCTTTAGCTCCTACAATGAGCAGTTCTTC. Protein product: CSVPPFSSYNEQFF.

The V call is TRBV7-9, the J call TRBJ2-1; tentatively, D is TRBD2 (5 bases). Germline CDR1 is SEHNR and CDR2 is FQNEAQ (reference sequence). The germline V and J ends were trimmed by 2 bases and 8 bases, with 13 bases remaining between them. This CDR3 is 14 amino acids long. As DNA, the CDR3 is TGTGCCAGCAGCTTACGACCGCCCGGGGATGAGCAGTTCTTC. Translating it yields CASSLRPPGDEQFF. Supplemented by reference TRBV7-9 and TRBJ2-1, the full variable domain reads DTGVSQNPRHKITKRGQNVTFRCDPISEHNRLYWYRQTLGQGPEFLTYFQNEAQLEKSRLLSDRFSAERPKGSFSTLEIQRTEQGDSAMYLCASSLRPPGDEQFFGPGTRLTVL.

The chain has TRBV6-5 and TRBJ1-5; 7 positions agree with TRBD1. The J segment lost 3 bases and the V segment lost 7 bases, leaving 6 bases of the junction unmatched. The CDR3 is 14 residues long. From germline, CDR1 is MNHEY and CDR2 SVGAGI. DNA for the CDR3: TGTGCCAGCACGGACAGGAGCCCCAATCAGCCCCAGCATTTT. Translating it yields CASTDRSPNQPQHF.

CDR3 region: CASSPPDGRAGDTQYF. CDR3 nucleotides: TGTGCCAGCAGCCCACCCGACGGGCGAGCGGGTGATACGCAGTATTTT. The chain links TRBV7-9 to TRBJ2-3, with D tentatively TRBD2 (6 bases). The germline V gene has CDR1 SEHNR and CDR2 FQNEAQ (reference sequence). This CDR3 is built from 16 residues. V was clipped by 5 bases and J by 6 bases, with 21 bases between them.

This chain joins TRBV7-2 and TRBJ2-5; TRBD2 aligns across 8 bases. Per germline, CDR1 SGHTA and CDR2 FQGNSA. The ends lost 5 bases at V and 2 bases at J; junction bases unmatched: 7. The CDR3 has 15 amino acids. The CDR3 protein is CASSATSGSQETQYF. Here the CDR3 DNA reads TGTGCCAGCAGCGCTACTAGCGGCAGTCAAGAGACCCAGTACTTC.

V and J are TRBV6-1 and TRBJ2-7; 8 bases agree with TRBD2. This CDR3 has 15 residues. Germline lookup yields CDR1 MNHNS and CDR2 SASEGT. Germline trimming cut 2 bases from V and 7 bases from J; bases unmatched to any gene: 10. Here the CDR3 reads CASSESRGGITEQYF. CDR3 DNA: TGTGCCAGCAGTGAAAGCCGGGGGGGGATTACTGAGCAGTACTTC.

The chain recombines TRBV5-1 with TRBJ2-3; 9 nucleotides align to TRBD1. From germline, CDR1 is SGHRS and CDR2 YFSETQ. The CDR3 length is 15 residues. Trimming cost V 0 bases and J 4 bases; bases outside gene matches: 3. The CDR3 sequence is CASSLGTGVADTQYF. Here the CDR3 DNA reads TGCGCCAGCAGCTTGGGGACAGGGGTTGCAGATACGCAGTATTTT.

The rearrangement links TRBV9 to TRBJ2-7; 7 bases agree with TRBD2. The CDR3 is 13 residues long. Germline CDR1 and CDR2: SGDLS and YYNGEE. V shed 4 bases, J shed 6 bases, and the junction held 7 bases outside the gene matches. The DNA of the CDR3 is TGTGCCAGCAGCCCTGGAGCTAGCGGCGAGCAGTACTTC. Encoded protein: CASSPGASGEQYF.

DNA for the CDR3: TGTGCCAGCAGCTCTCCGGGACAGGGGTTGCATGAGCAGTTCTTC. Translated: CASSSPGQGLHEQFF. V is TRBV7-3 and J is TRBJ2-1, with 10 bases fitting TRBD1. The V gene end was trimmed by 4 bases and the J gene end by 8 bases; junction bases not matched to a gene: 8. This CDR3 comprises 15 residues. The germline CDR1 and CDR2 sequences are SGHTA and FQGTGA.

The chain employs TRBV6-5 and TRBJ1-2, with a tentative D call TRBD1 (6 bases). Germline assignment: CDR1 MNHEY and CDR2 SVGAGI. The germline V and J ends were trimmed by 7 bases and 8 bases, with 14 bases remaining between them. The CDR3 length is 12 residues. The CDR3 region is CASTYGGRGYTF. The CDR3 DNA reads as TGTGCCAGCACATATGGGGGCCGGGGCTACACCTTC.

This CDR3 reads CASSFYSGGETQYF. CDR3 in DNA: TGTGCCAGCAGTTTCTATAGCGGGGGGGAGACCCAGTACTTC. This chain uses TRBV28 with TRBJ2-5, with TRBD2 matching over 10 bases. Germline CDR1 reads MDHEN; CDR2 reads SYDVKM. V shed 3 bases and J 5 bases; nucleotides not matched to a gene: 3. The CDR3 totals 14 residues. Full variable domain (remainder filled in from reference TRBV28 and TRBJ2-5): DVKVTQSSRYLVKRTGEKVFLECVQDMDHENMFWYRQDPGLGLRLIYFSYDVKMKEKGDIPEGYSVSREKKERFSLILESASTNQTSMYLCASSFYSGGETQYFGPGTRLLVL.

The rearrangement joins TRBV5-1 to TRBJ1-4; no definite D call. The CDR3 is made up of 16 amino acids. Looked up from germline, CDR1 is SGHRS and CDR2 is YFSETQ. Trimming removed 3 bases at V and 2 bases at J, with 14 bases between. CDR3 bases: TGCGCCAGCAGCTCCAAAGCGGGCAGCACTAATGAAAAACTGTTTTTT. Amino acids: CASSSKAGSTNEKLFF.

This sequence joins TRBV6-5 and TRBJ1-1; unclear D gene. The CDR3 is 13 amino acids. Per the germline V gene, CDR1 is MNHEY and CDR2 is SVGAGI. V lost 7 bases to trimming and J lost 4 bases, with 13 bases between them. CDR3 sequence reads: CASKLPVGTEAFF. CDR3 DNA sequence: TGTGCCAGCAAACTACCGGTGGGCACTGAAGCTTTCTTT.

The chain carries TRBV28 and TRBJ1-1; D is possibly TRBD1 (5 bases). Between the trimmed V and J ends, which lost 7 bases and 4 bases, there was a span of 16 bases. The CDR3 extends over 14 amino acids. Germline CDR1 and CDR2: MDHEN and SYDVKM. Written as DNA, the CDR3 is TGTGCCAGCACCGGGGGGGGATTTACCACTGAAGCTTTCTTT. The encoded protein is CASTGGGFTTEAFF.

The CDR3 sequence: CASSRRTDSGNTIYF. For the CDR3, the DNA is TGTGCCAGCAGCAGAAGGACAGACTCTGGAAACACCATATATTTT. The rearrangement links TRBV7-2 to TRBJ1-3, with D perhaps TRBD1 (6 bases). V shed 5 bases and J shed 0 bases, with 11 bases lying between them. Germline assignment: CDR1 SGHTA and CDR2 FQGNSA. This CDR3 comprises 15 residues.

CDR3 DNA: TGTGCCAGCAGTTTTAGCGGCTTGACCTACGAGCAGTACTTC. This translates into CASSFSGLTYEQYF. V and J are TRBV28 and TRBJ2-7; D is possibly TRBD2 (6 bases). V was pared by 3 bases and J by 2 bases, with 11 bases between. The germline gives CDR1 MDHEN, CDR2 SYDVKM. This CDR3 comprises 14 residues.

The rearrangement links TRBV29-1 to TRBJ1-2, with D maybe TRBD1 (5 bases). The length of the CDR3 is 12 residues. Looked up from germline, CDR1 is SQVTM and CDR2 is ANQGSEA. V lost 6 bases and J 6 bases, leaving 14 bases between the germline ends. The CDR3 sequence: CSVPQGSDGYTF. The CDR3 region has the DNA TGCAGCGTCCCTCAGGGCTCTGATGGCTACACCTTC.